This T cell receptor beta chain was recorded in a study of a mutant IDH1 vaccine in newly diagnosed glioma. As regards this clone: Its antigen is unidentified. One end of the junction does not line up with germline, which may come from a read error.

Documented time point: week 35, safety follow-up. What each vaccine dose contained was 300 ug of mutant IDH1 20-mer peptide, accompanied by topical imiquimod. CDR3 length: 12 residues. From germline, CDR1 is GTSNPN and CDR2 SVGIG (reference sequence). Libraries were prepared by immunoSEQ multiplex PCR; TCRdb keeps only in-frame clonotypes and omits some of them. The data show about 64,000 clones, with 74% seen just once and 4.7% held by the top ten. The source is a man in his fifties or sixties with glioma. The starting material was PBMCs, obtained from a glioma patient whose treatment included an IDH1 peptide vaccine. V usage is TRBV30 and J usage is TRBJ2-6; D perhaps matches TRBD2 (5 bases). Here the CDR3 reads CAWTAGVNVLTF. In DNA, the CDR3 is TGTGCCTGGACCGCCGGGGTCAACGTCCTGACTTTC.